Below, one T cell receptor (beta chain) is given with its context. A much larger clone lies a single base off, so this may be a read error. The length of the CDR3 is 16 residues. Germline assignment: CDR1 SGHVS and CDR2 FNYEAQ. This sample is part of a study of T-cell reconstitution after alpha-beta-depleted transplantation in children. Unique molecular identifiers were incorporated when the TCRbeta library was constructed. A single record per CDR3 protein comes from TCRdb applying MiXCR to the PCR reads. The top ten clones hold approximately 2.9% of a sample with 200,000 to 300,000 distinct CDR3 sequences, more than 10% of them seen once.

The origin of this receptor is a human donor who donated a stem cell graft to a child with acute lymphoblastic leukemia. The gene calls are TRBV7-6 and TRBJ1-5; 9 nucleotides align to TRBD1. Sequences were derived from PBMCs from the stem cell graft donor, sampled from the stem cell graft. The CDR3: CASSPRTGVSSQPQHF. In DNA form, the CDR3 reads TGTGCCAGCAGCCCCCGGACAGGGGTTAGCAGTCAGCCCCAGCATTTT. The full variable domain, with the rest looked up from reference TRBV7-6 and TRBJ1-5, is GAGVSQSPRYKVTKRGQDVALRCDPISGHVSLYWYRQALGQGPEFLTYFNYEAQQDKSGLPNDRFSAERPEGSISTLTIQRTEQRDSAMYRCASSPRTGVSSQPQHFGDGTRLSIL.